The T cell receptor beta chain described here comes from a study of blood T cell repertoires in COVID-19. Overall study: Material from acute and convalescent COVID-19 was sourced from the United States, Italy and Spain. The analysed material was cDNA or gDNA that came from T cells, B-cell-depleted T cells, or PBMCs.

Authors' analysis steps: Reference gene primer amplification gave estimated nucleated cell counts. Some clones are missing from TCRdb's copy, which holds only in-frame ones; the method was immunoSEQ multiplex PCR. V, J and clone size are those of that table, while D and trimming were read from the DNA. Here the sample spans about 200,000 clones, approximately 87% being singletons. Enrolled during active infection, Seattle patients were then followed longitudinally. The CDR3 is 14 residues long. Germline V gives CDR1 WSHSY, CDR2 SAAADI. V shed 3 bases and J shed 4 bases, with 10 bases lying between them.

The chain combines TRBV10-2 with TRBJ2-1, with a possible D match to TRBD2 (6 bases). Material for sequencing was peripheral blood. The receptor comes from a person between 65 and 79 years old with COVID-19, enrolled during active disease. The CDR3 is CASSESGTYNEQFF. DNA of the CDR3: TGCGCCAGCAGTGAATCGGGGACTTACAATGAGCAGTTCTTC.